The present entry profiles one TCR beta chain with its context. This clone's antigen is unknown. No base quality values were provided; no much bigger clone lies one nucleotide off. Receptor amplification or capture employed 5' RACE. TCRdb names Illumina HiSeq 2500 as the instrument used. A second PCR of 7 to 11 cycles was performed with a sample-barcoded 5' primer and a J-beta primer mix. Each TCR beta cDNA molecule received a unique molecular identifier from a template-switch 5' adaptor carrying 12 random nucleotides. Each sample yielded at least 2.5 million CDR3-containing paired-end reads. First-strand cDNA synthesis was performed from all RNA using the Mint cDNA synthesis kit, with priming by a TRBC-specific oligonucleotide. After uracil-DNA glycosylase treatment, a first 18-cycle PCR used universal primers M1SS and BC2_uni_R on all cDNA. Per the authors' processing: Normalization of each sample was performed by random selection of 1 million high-quality reads, each carrying a distinct molecular identifier. Instead of being binned into consensus sequences, reads with shared molecular identifiers were discarded. MiTCR, with a Q25 quality threshold and the strictest error-elimination algorithm, was used for CDR3 identification, clonotype clustering and error correction. A nonparametric unseen species model with Euler transformation was used to estimate a lower bound on total TCR beta diversity. TCRdb trimmed public reads at Q25 via fastp, called clones via MiXCR and kept in-frame beta chains. Each entry is one CDR3 protein sequence, shown with its most common DNA and genes. It is TCRdb's table, rather than the study itself, that gives the V and J calls and clone size. The sample table lists about 2 million distinct CDR3 sequences, 49% of them with a count of one. Less than 2.5% of the sample lies in the top ten.

Systemically healthy Caucasian individuals from Russia, around 38 in total and aged about 6 to 95 years, were included as donors. Each donor gave ten milliliters of peripheral blood, drawn into EDTA-treated Vacutainer tubes. PBMCs were isolated by Ficoll-Paque density-gradient centrifugation, with at least 6.5 million obtained per sample. Total RNA was extracted from PBMCs with Trizol reagent, with at least 6 micrograms obtained per sample. For every donor, flow cytometry on a PBMC aliquot measured the percentage of naive CD45RAhigh/CD27high T cells. These data originate in a study of blood T cells in healthy people across ages (dated by TCRdb to the mid-2010s). Regarding the study in general: In model experiments, template switching captured about one uniquely barcoded TCR beta cDNA molecule for every two T cells. Using deep sequencing normalized with unique cDNA molecular identifiers, the study measured how TCR beta repertoire diversity changes with age. Donors were grouped into four age groups: young (average approximately 15 years), middle-aged (over 35), aged (about 60) and long-lived (just over 80). To avoid experimental bias, donors of different ages were randomly spread across the sequencing lanes. Two additional independent replicas of 1 million unique cDNA reads from the same blood draw were analyzed for two donors (one aged 18 to 30 and one aged 80 or older).

Based on the germline V gene, the CDR1 and CDR2 sequences are SGHRS and YFSETQ. The CDR3 numbers 14 residues from cysteine through phenylalanine. The retained sequence is limited to the CDR3, 42 bases, with the frame set at the first base. The germline ends are 11 bases apart after V is trimmed by 2 bases and J by 5 bases. Points the paper makes about the study in general: As age increased, observed TCR beta diversity per million T cells dropped in a roughly linear way, and a significant reduction was already evident by age around 41. Because donor CMV infection status was unknown, age-related changes in expanded clonotypes were potentially confounded. The percentage of naive T cells measured by flow cytometry correlated strongly with observed TCR beta diversity. Because profiling used bulk unsorted PBMCs, naive and antigen-experienced compartments could not be compared conclusively. The long-lived group showed more naive CD4+ T cells, fewer expanded clones and increased TCR diversity than the aged group, suggesting age selection. Estimates of total diversity from one million sequenced T cells were regarded as lower bounds and underestimates.

Sequencing used blood. This TCR was sampled from a middle-aged woman in good health. The sequence links TRBV5-1 to TRBJ2-4, and the D gene may be TRBD2, 6 bases matching. For the CDR3, the sequence is CASSLRTNENIQYF. The DNA sequence is given as TGCGCCAGCAGCTTAAGGACTAATGAAAACATTCAGTACTTC. The CDR3, completed at both ends by the reference TRBV5-1 and TRBJ2-4 genes, gives the full variable domain KAGVTQTPRYLIKTRGQQVTLSCSPISGHRSVSWYQQTPGQGLQFLFEYFSETQRNKGNFPGRFSGRQFSNSRSEMNVSTLELGDSALYLCASSLRTNENIQYFGAGTRLSVL.